This TCR beta chain was sequenced in a study of T cells after yellow fever vaccination. At the level of the study: SMART-Seq v4 Ultra Low Input handled preparation of low-cell-number fractions. Points from the study as a whole: Most clones from primary vaccination resurfaced after the booster (nearly 97% CD4, over 75% CD8). Among all clonotypes, a small share was observed in both CD4 and CD8 compartments.

A word on this clonotype: Its cognate antigen is unknown.

5'RACE template switching produced TCR cDNA carrying a universal primer site and UMIs. TCRdb independently ran MiXCR on the 5' RACE reads; one entry per CDR3 protein. The table has fewer than 450,000 distinct CDR3 sequences, around 8.1% seen once; the top ten hold 15% to 20%. The germline CDR1 and CDR2 sequences are SGHTA and FQGNSA. The length of the CDR3 is 12 residues. V was trimmed by 5 bases and J by 10 bases, leaving 14 bases between them. The receptor comes from a man between 18 and 35 years old who received the YFV17D yellow fever vaccine. The gene calls are TRBV7-2 and TRBJ2-5, with D perhaps TRBD2 (6 bases). This specimen was PBMCs, taken more than 35 days after the first yellow fever vaccination. The CDR3 spells CASSIPSAFQYF. The CDR3 nucleotides are TGTGCCAGCAGCATTCCTAGCGCCTTCCAGTACTTC.